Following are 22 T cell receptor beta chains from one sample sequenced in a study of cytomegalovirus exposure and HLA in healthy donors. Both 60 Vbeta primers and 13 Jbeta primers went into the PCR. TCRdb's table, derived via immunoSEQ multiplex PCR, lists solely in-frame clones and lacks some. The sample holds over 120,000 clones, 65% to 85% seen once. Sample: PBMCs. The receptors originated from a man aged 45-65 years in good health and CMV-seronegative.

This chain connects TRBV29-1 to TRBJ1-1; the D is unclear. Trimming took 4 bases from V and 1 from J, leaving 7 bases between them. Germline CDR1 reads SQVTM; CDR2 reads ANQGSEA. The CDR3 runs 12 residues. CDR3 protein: CSVGSRNTEAFF. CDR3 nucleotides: TGCAGCGTTGGGTCGAGGAACACTGAAGCTTTCTTT.

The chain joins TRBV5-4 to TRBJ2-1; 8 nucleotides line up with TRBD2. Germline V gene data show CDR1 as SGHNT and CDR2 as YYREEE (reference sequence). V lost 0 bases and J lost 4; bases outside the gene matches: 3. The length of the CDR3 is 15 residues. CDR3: CASSLVRGDYNEQFF. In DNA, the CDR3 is TGTGCCAGCAGCTTGGTGCGGGGGGATTACAATGAGCAGTTCTTC. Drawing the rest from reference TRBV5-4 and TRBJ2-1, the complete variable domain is ETGVTQSPTHLIKTRGQQVTLRCSSQSGHNTVSWYQQALGQGPQFIFQYYREEENGRGNFPPRFSGLQFPNYSSELNVNALELDDSALYLCASSLVRGDYNEQFFGPGTRLTVL.

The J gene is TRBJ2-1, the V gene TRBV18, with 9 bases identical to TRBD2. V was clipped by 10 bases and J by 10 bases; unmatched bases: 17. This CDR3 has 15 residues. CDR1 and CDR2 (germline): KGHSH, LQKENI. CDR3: CATTLGVAGAGEQFF. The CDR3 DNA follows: TGTGCCACCACCCTAGGAGTAGCGGGGGCTGGAGAGCAGTTCTTC.

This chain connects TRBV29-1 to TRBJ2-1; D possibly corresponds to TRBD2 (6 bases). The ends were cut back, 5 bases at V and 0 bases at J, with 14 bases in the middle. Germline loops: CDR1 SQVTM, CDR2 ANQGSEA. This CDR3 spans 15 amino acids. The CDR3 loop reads CSVRGGESSYNEQFF. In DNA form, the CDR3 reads TGCAGCGTTCGCGGCGGGGAGAGCTCCTACAATGAGCAGTTCTTC.

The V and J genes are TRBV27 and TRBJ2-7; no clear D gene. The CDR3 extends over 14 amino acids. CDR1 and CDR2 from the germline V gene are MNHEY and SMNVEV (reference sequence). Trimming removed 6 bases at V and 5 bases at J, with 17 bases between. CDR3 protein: CASSSVLVVHEQYF. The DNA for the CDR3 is TGTGCCAGCAGCTCTGTCCTAGTGGTCCACGAGCAGTACTTC.

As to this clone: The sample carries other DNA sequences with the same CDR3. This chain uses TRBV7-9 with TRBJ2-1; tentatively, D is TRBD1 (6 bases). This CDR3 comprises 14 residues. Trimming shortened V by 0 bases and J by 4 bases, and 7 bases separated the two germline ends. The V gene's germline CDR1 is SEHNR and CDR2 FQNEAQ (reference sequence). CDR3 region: CASSLAGGYNEQFF. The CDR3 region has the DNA TGTGCCAGCAGCTTAGCAGGGGGATACAATGAGCAGTTCTTC.

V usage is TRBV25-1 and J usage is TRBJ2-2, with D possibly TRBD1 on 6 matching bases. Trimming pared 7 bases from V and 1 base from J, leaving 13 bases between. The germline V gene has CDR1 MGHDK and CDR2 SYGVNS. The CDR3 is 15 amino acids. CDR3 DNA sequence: TGTGCCAGCAAACAACAGGGAGTGAACACCGGGGAGCTGTTTTTT. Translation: CASKQQGVNTGELFF.

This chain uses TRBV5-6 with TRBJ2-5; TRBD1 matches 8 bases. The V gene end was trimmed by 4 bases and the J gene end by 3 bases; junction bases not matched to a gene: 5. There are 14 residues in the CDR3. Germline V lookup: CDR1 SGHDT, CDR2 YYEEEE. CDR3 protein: CASSGQQGEETQYF. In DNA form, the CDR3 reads TGTGCCAGCAGCGGACAACAGGGGGAAGAGACCCAGTACTTC. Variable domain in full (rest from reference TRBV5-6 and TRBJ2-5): DAGVTQSPTHLIKTRGQQVTLRCSPKSGHDTVSWYQQALGQGPQFIFQYYEEEERQRGNFPDRFSGHQFPNYSSELNVNALLLGDSALYLCASSGQQGEETQYFGPGTRLLVL.

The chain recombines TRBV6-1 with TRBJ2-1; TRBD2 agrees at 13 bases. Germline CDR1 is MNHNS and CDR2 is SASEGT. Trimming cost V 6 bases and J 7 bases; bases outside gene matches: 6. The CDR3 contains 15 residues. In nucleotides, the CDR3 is TGTGCCAGCAGCCTACTAGCGGGAGGGTCAAATGAGCAGTTCTTC. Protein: CASSLLAGGSNEQFF.

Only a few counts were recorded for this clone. The CDR3 DNA is TGTGCTAGTGGTTTGGTTATAGCGGGAGTTATCAATGAGCAGTTCTTC. Amino acid sequence: CASGLVIAGVINEQFF. This chain uses TRBV12-5 with TRBJ2-1, with 9 bases matching TRBD2. Germline lookup yields CDR1 LGHNT and CDR2 FRNRAP. Trimming cost V 0 bases and J 6 bases; bases outside gene matches: 6. The CDR3 sequence is 16 residues long.

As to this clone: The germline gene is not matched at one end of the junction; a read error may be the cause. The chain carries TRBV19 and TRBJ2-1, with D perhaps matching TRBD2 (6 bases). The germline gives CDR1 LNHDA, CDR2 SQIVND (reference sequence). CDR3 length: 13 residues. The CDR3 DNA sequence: TGTGCCAGTAGTTTGCGACTAGTCTCTGAGGAGTTCTTC. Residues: CASSLRLVSEEFF.

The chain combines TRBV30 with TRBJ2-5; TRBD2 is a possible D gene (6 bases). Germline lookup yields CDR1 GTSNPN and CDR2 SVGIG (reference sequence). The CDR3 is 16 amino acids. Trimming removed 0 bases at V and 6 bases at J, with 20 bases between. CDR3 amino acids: CAWSVPSSGLGKTQYF. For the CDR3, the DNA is TGTGCCTGGAGTGTACCGAGTAGCGGCTTAGGAAAGACCCAGTACTTC.

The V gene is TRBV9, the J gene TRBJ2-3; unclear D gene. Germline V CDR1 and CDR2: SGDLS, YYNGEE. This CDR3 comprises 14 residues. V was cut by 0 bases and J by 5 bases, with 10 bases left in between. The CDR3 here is CASSVGALGDTQYF. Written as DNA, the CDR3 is TGTGCCAGCAGCGTAGGTGCCCTCGGAGATACGCAGTATTTT. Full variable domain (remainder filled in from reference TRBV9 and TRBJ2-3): DSGVTQTPKHLITATGQRVTLRCSPRSGDLSVYWYQQSLDQGLQFLIQYYNGEERAKGNILERFSAQQFPDLHSELNLSSLELGDSALYFCASSVGALGDTQYFGPGTRLTVL.

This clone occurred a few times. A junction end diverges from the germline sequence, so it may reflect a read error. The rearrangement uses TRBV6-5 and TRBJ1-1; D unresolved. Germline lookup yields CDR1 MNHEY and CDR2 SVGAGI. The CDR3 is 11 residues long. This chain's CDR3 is CASKQRDEAFF. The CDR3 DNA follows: TGTGCGAGCAAACAGAGAGATGAAGCTTTCTTT.

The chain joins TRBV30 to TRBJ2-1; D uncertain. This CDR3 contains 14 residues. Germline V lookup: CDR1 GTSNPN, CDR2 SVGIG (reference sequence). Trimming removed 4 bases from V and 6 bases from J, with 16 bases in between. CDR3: CAWKSQLLVNEQFF. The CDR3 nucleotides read TGTGCCTGGAAAAGTCAATTACTGGTCAATGAGCAGTTCTTC.

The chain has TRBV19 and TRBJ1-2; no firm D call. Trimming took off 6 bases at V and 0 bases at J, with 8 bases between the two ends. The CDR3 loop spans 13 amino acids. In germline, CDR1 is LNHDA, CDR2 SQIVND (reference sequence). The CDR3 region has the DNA TGTGCCAGTAGAACAGATGCTAACTATGGCTACACCTTC. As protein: CASRTDANYGYTF.

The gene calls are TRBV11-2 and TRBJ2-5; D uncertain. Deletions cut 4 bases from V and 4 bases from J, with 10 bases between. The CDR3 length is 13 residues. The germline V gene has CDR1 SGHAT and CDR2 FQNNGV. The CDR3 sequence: CASSSQIVETQYF. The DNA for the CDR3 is TGTGCCAGCAGCTCTCAAATAGTAGAGACCCAGTACTTC.

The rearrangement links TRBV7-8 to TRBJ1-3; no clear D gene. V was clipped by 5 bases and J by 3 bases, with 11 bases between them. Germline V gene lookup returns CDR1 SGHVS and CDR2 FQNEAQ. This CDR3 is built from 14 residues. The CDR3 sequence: CASSTGIDGNTIYF. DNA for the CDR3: TGTGCCAGCAGCACCGGGATCGATGGAAACACCATATATTTT.

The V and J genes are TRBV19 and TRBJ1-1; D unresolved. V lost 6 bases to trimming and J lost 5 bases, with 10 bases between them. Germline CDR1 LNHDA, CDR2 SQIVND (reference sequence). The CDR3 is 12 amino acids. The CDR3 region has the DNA TGTGCCAGTAGATACTCGGAGACTGAAGCTTTCTTT. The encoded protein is CASRYSETEAFF.

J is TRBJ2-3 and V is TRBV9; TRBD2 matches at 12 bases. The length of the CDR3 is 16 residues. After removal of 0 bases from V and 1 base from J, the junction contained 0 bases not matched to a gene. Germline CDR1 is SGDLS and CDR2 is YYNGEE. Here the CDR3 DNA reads TGTGCCAGCAGCGTAGGGACTAGCGGGGGCACAGATACGCAGTATTTT. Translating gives CASSVGTSGGTDTQYF. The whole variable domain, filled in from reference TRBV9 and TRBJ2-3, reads DSGVTQTPKHLITATGQRVTLRCSPRSGDLSVYWYQQSLDQGLQFLIQYYNGEERAKGNILERFSAQQFPDLHSELNLSSLELGDSALYFCASSVGTSGGTDTQYFGPGTRLTVL.

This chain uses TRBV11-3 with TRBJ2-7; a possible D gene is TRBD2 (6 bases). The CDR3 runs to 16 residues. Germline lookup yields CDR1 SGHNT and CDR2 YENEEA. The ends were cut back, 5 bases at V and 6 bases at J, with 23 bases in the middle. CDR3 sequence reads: CASSPLQVGGPSEQYF. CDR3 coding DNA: TGTGCCAGCAGCCCCCTTCAGGTAGGAGGGCCGAGCGAGCAGTACTTC.

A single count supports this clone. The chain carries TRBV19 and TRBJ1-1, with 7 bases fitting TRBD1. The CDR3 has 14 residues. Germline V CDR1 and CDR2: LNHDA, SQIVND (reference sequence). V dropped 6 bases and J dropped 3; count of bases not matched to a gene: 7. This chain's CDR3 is CASRPTGTHTEAFF. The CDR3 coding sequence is TGTGCCAGTAGGCCGACAGGGACCCACACTGAAGCTTTCTTT.